This is a list of T cell receptor beta chains from one sample in a study of esophageal squamous cell carcinoma under preoperative chemotherapy. TCRdb processed the PCR reads anew with MiXCR; each CDR3 protein has one entry. The sample has 30,000 to 35,000 distinct CDR3 sequences; approximately 55% are singletons. Sampling took place from a patient given preoperative chemotherapy. Receptors originate from a human donor with esophageal squamous cell carcinoma. The donor label of this sample is uncertain. The CDR3 runs from the conserved cysteine through the conserved F or W. A D gene is named only where the DNA matches it firmly. The size entry is marked missing in some rows and otherwise reads once, few, many or a size class.

v_call	d_call	clone_size	j_call	cdr3_aa	cdr3_nt
TRBV7-8	-	many	TRBJ2-1	CASSQSRVEQFF	TGTGCCAGCAGCCAGAGCAGGGTGGAGCAGTTCTTC
TRBV12-3/TRBV12-4	-	few	TRBJ2-2	CASNGNTGELFF	TGTGCCAGCAATGGTAACACCGGGGAGCTGTTTTTT
TRBV12-3/TRBV12-4	-	few	TRBJ1-1	CASSLSRATEAFF	TGTGCCAGCAGTCTCAGCAGGGCCACTGAAGCTTTCTTT
TRBV7-2	-	few	TRBJ2-4	CASGSGRVAKNTQYF	TGTGCCAGCGGCTCCGGGCGGGTGGCCAAAAACACGCAGTATTTC
TRBV6-1	-	many	TRBJ1-5	CASSEPQYSNQPQHF	TGTGCCAGCAGTGAACCACAGTATAGCAATCAGCCCCAGCATTTT
TRBV11-2	-	-	TRBJ2-4	CACSLSLGGGKDMQYF	TGTGCCTGCAGCTTATCGTTGGGCGGGGGCAAAGATATGCAGTACTTC
TRBV11-1	-	-	TRBJ2-3	CASSATGVGATDTQFF	TGTGCCAGCAGTGCCACTGGCGTGGGAGCCACAGACACGCAGTTTTTT
TRBV18	-	-	TRBJ1-2	CASSLGTGIPNYGYTF	TGTGCCAGCTCACTCGGTACAGGGATACCTAACTATGGCTACACCTTC
TRBV6-1	TRBD1	few	TRBJ2-7	CASSPRGQANYEQYF	TGTGCCAGCAGTCCCCGAGGACAGGCTAACTACGAGCAGTACTTC
TRBV28	-	-	TRBJ1-2	CASSLPGLGYTF	TGTGCCAGCAGTTTACCAGGGCTTGGCTACACCTTC